What follows describes a single T cell receptor beta chain. Antigen specificity is unknown. This CDR3 is 16 amino acids long. Germline assignment: CDR1 SGHTA and CDR2 FQGNSA. Prepared libraries of TCR beta cDNA carried unique molecular identifiers. Each CDR3 protein is one row after TCRdb ran MiXCR on the PCR reads. The sample shows 750,000 to 950,000 distinct CDR3 sequences, approximately 57% of them seen only once. The source of the sample is a study of post-analysis software for immune sequencing data. Whole-study results and caveats: Patients showed TRBV5-6, TRBV5-1 and TRBV20-1 among four to six TRBV segments more frequent than in controls.

The TCR sequence derives from a girl between 5 and 17 years old with multiple sclerosis. The specimen was blood. The gene calls are TRBV7-2 and TRBJ2-5; 7 bases are shared with TRBD2. With the DNA end fitting TRBJ2-7 better, the J assignment may be wrong. The CDR3 DNA follows: TGTGCCAGCAGCTCCTCGACTAGCCCCGGGAAGAACGAGCAGTACTTC. Translated, it gives CASSSSTSPGKNEQYF.